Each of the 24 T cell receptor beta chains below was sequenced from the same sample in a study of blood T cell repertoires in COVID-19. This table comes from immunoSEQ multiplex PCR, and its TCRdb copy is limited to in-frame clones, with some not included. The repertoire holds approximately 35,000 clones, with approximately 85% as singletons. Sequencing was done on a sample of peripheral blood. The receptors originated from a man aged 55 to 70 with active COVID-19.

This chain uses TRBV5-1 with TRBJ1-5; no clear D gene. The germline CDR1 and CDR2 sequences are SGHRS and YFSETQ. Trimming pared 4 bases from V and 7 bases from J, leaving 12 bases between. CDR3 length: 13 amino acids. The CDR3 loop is CASSHELGQPQHF. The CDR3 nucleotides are TGCGCCAGCAGCCATGAGCTAGGACAGCCCCAGCATTTT.

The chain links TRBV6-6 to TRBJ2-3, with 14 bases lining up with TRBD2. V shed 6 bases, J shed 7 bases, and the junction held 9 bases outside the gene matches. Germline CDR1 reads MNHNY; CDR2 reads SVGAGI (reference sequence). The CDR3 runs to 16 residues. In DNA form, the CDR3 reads TGTGCCAGCAGGGGGACTAGCGGGAGAGGGGGGTATACGCAGTATTTT. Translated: CASRGTSGRGGYTQYF.

CDR3 loop: CASSPGRGQRSTDTQYF. CDR3 DNA: TGTGCCAGCAGCCCCGGCCGTGGGCAGCGGAGCACAGATACGCAGTATTTT. The V call is TRBV7-3, the J call TRBJ2-3, with D maybe TRBD2 (5 bases). The CDR3 contains 17 residues. The V gene lost 5 bases and the J gene lost 0 bases, with 18 bases spanning the gap. From germline, CDR1 is SGHTA and CDR2 FQGTGA.

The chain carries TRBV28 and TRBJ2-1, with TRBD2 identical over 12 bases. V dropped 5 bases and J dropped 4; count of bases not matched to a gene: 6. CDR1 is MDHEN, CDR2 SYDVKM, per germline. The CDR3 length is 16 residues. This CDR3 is CASSGLAGGLYNEQFF. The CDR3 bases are TGTGCCAGCAGTGGGCTAGCGGGAGGGCTGTACAATGAGCAGTTCTTC.

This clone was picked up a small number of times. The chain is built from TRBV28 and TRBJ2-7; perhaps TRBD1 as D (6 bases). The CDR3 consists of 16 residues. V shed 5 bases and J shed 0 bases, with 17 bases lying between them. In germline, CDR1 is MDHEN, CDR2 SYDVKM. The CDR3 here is CASSPPGQRSSYEQYF. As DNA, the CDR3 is TGTGCCAGCAGTCCTCCGGGACAAAGGAGCTCCTACGAGCAGTACTTC.

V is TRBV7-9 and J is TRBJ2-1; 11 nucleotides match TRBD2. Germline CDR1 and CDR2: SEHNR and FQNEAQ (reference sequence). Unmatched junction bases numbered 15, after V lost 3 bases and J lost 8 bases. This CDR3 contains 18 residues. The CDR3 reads CASSFQRGLAGGGDEQFF. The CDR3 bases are TGTGCCAGCAGCTTTCAACGGGGATTAGCGGGAGGGGGTGATGAGCAGTTCTTC.

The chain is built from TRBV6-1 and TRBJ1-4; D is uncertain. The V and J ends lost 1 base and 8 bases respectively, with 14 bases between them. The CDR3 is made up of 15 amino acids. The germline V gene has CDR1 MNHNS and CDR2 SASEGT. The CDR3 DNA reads TGTGCCAGCAGTGAAGGACGGCTAGGCCGGGAAAAACTGTTTTTT. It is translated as CASSEGRLGREKLFF.

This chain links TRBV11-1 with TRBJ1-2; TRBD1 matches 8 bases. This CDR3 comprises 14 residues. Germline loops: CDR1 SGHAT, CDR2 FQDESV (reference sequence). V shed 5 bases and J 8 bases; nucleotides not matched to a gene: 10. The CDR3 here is CASSPTRTGQGYTF. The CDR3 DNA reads TGTGCCAGCAGCCCTACCAGGACAGGGCAAGGCTACACCTTC.

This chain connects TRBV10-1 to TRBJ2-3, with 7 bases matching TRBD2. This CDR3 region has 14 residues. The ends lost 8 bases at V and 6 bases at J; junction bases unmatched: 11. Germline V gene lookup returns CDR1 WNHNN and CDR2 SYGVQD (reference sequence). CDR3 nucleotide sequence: TGCGCCAGCCCGGAGACTAGCTTAGGTGATACGCAGTATTTT. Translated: CASPETSLGDTQYF.

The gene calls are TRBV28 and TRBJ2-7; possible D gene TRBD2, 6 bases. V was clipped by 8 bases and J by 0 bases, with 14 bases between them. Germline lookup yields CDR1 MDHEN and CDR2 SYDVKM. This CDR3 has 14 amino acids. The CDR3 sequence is CASRPGLHSYEQYF. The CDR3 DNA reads TGTGCCAGCCGTCCGGGACTCCACTCCTACGAGCAGTACTTC.

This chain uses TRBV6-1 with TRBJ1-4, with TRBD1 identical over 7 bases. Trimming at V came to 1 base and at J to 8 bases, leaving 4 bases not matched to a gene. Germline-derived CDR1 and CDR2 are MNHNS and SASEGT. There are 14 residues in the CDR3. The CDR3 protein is CASSEGRGYEKLFF. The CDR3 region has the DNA TGTGCCAGCAGTGAAGGCAGGGGGTACGAAAAACTGTTTTTT.

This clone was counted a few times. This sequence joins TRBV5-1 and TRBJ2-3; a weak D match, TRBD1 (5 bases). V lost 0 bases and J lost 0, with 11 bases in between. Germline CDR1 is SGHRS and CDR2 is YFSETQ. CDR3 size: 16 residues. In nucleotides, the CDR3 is TGCGCCAGCAGCTTGGGGACACAATATAGCACAGATACGCAGTATTTT. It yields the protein CASSLGTQYSTDTQYF.

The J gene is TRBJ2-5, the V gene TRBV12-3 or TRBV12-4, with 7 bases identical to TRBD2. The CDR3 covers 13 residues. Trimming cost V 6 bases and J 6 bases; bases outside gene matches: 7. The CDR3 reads CASRPSGLKTQYF. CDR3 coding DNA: TGTGCCAGCAGACCTAGCGGTTTAAAGACCCAGTACTTC.

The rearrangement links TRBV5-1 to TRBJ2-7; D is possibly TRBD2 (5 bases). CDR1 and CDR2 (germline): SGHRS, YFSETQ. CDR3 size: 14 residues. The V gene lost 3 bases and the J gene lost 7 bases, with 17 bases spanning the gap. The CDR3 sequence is CASSSGGPTGEQYF. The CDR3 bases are TGCGCCAGCAGCTCCGGCGGGCCCACGGGTGAGCAGTACTTC.

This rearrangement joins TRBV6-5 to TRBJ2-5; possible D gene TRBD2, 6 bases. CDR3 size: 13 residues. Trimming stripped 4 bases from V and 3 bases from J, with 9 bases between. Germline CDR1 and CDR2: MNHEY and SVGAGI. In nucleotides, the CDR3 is TGTGCCAGCAGTTGGGGACTTAAAGAGACCCAGTACTTC. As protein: CASSWGLKETQYF.

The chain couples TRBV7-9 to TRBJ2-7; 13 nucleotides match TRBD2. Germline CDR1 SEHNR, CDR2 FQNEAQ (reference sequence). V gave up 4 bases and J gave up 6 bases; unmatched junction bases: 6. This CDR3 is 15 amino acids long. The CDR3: CASSSVGLAGFEQYF. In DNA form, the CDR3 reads TGTGCCAGCAGCTCCGTGGGACTAGCGGGATTCGAGCAGTACTTC.

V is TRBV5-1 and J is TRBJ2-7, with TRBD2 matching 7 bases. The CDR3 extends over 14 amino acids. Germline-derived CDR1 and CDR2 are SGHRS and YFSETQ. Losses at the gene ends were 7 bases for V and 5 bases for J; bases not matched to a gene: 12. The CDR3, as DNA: TGCGCCAGCTCAAGCGGGGTCGACGTAGACGAGCAGTACGTC. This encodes CASSSGVDVDEQYV.

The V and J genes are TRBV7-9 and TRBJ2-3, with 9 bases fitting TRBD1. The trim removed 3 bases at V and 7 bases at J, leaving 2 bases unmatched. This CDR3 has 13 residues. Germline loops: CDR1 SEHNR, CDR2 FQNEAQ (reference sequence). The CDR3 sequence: CASSLTGGHTQYF. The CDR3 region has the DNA TGTGCCAGCAGCTTGACAGGGGGACATACGCAGTATTTT.

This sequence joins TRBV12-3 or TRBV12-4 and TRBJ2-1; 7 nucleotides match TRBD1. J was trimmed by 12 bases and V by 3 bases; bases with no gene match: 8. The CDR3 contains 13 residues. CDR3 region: CASSLGYRGSQFF. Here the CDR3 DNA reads TGTGCCAGCAGTTTGGGTTACAGGGGTTCGCAGTTCTTC.

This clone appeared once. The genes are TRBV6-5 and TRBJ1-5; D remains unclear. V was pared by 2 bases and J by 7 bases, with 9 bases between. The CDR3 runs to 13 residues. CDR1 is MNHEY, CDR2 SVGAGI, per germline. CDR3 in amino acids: CASSYRETQPQHF. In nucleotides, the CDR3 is TGTGCCAGCAGTTACAGGGAGACACAGCCCCAGCATTTT.

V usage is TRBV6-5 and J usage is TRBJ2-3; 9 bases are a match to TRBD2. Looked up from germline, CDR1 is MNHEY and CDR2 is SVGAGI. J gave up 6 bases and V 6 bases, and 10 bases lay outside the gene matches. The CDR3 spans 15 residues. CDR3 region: CASSPPGLASDTQYF. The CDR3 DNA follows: TGTGCCAGCAGCCCCCCGGGACTAGCTAGTGATACGCAGTATTTT.

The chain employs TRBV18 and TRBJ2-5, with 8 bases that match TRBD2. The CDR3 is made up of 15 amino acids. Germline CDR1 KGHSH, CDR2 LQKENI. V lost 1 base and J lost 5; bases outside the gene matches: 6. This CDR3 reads CASSPLSGLAETQYF. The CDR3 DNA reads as TGTGCCAGCTCACCACTTTCAGGACTAGCTGAGACCCAGTACTTC.

The CDR3 DNA follows: TGTGCCAGCAGCGTCACCGTGGAATCTACTAGCGGGAGAGTTAAACGGGGTGAGCAGTTCTTC. Its protein is CASSVTVESTSGRVKRGEQFF. V and J are TRBV9 and TRBJ2-1; 11 bases are shared with TRBD2. The CDR3 loop spans 21 amino acids. V lost 2 bases, J lost 9 bases, and 25 bases stayed unmatched. In germline, CDR1 is SGDLS, CDR2 YYNGEE.

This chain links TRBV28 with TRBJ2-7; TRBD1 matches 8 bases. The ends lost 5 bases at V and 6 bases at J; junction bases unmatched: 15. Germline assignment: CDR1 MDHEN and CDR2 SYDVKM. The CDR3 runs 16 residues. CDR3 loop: CASSQPGQGTMGEQYF. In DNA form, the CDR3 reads TGTGCCAGCAGTCAACCTGGACAGGGCACGATGGGCGAGCAGTACTTC.